This note documents a single T cell receptor beta chain sequence. This specimen belongs to a study of cytomegalovirus exposure and HLA in healthy donors. The CDR3 has 14 amino acids. CDR1 SGHVS and CDR2 FQNEAQ come from the germline V gene. V was pared by 5 bases and J by 4 bases, with 4 bases of the junction left unmatched. Vbeta (60) and Jbeta (13) primers were used in the PCR. Profiled with immunoSEQ multiplex PCR; TCRdb holds only in-frame clones, not every one. Found here are about 130,000 clones, about four fifths of them singletons; the top ten hold 1.3% to 1.5%. The source is a woman aged 40-49 years in good health and CMV-seronegative. This sequence joins TRBV7-8 and TRBJ1-4, with 7 bases aligning to TRBD1. Sequenced: PBMCs. CDR3 bases: TGTGCCAGCAGCCCCCGGGACAGTAATGAAAAACTGTTTTTT. Protein sequence: CASSPRDSNEKLFF. The whole variable domain, filled in from reference TRBV7-8 and TRBJ1-4, reads GAGVSQSPRYKVAKRGQDVALRCDPISGHVSLFWYQQALGQGPEFLTYFQNEAQLDKSGLPSDRFFAERPEGSVSTLKIQRTQQEDSAVYLCASSPRDSNEKLFFGSGTQLSVL.